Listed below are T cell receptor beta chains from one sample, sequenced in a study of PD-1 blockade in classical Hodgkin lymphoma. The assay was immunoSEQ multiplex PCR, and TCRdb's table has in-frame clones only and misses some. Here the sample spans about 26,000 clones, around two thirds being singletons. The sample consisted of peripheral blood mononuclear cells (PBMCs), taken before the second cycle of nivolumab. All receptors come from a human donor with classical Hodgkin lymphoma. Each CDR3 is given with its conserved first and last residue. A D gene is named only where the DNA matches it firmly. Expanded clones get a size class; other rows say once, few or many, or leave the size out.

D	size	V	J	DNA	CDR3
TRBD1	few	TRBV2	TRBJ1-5	TGTGCCAGCAGTGTCAAGGACAGGGGGCGGAATCAGCCCCAGCATTTT	CASSVKDRGRNQPQHF
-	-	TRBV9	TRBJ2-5	TGTGCCAGCAGCGTAGCTCCGGATGCTATTGGCACGACTAATGTCCAAGAGACCCAGTACTTC	CASSVAPDAIGTTNVQETQYF
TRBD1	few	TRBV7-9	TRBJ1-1	TGTGCCAGCAGCTTAGGGACAGGGGCTGAAGCTTTCTTT	CASSLGTGAEAFF
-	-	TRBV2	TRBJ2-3	TGTGCCAGCAGTGAACGAGATACGCAGTATTTT	CASSERDTQYF
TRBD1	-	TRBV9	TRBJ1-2	TGTGCCAGCAGCTGGGGACAGGACTATGGCTACACCTTC	CASSWGQDYGYTF
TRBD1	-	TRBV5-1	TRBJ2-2	TGCGCCAGCAGCTTGGTAGGGGGCGGCACCGGGGAGCTGTTTTTT	CASSLVGGGTGELFF
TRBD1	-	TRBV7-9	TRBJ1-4	TGTGCCAGCAGCTTAGGCGACAGGGAAGGTGAAAAACTGTTTTTT	CASSLGDREGEKLFF
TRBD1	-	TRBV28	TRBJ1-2	TGTGCCAGCCTCGGCAGGGGGCCTTCCAACTATGGCTACACCTTC	CASLGRGPSNYGYTF
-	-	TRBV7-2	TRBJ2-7	TGTGCCAGCAGCTCACGATATGGGGGAGGGGGGCCCTACGAGCAGTACTTC	CASSSRYGGGGPYEQYF
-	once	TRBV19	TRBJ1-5	TGTGCCAGTAGTATAGAAGGGGGGCCACCTCCCAAGCCCCAGCATTTT	CASSIEGGPPPKPQHF
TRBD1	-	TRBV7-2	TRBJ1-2	TGTGCCAGCAGCTTAGACAGGGGCCGGGGCTACACCTTC	CASSLDRGRGYTF
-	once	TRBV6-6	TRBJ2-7	TGTGCCAGCAGTTACTCGGCTCAGGGGAACGAGCAGTACTTC	CASSYSAQGNEQYF
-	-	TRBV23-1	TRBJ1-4	TGCGCCAGCAAGTCGGACCCAACTAATGAAAAACTGTTTTTT	CASKSDPTNEKLFF
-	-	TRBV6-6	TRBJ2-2	TGTGCCAGCGCACCACCGGGCCCTTTATCCGGGGAGCTGTTTTTT	CASAPPGPLSGELFF
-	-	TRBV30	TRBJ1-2	TGTGCCTGGACTATGGGCTATGGCTACACCTTC	CAWTMGYGYTF
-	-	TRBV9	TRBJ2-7	TGTGCCAGCTCGGACAGCAAGACCTACGAGCAGTACTTC	CASSDSKTYEQYF
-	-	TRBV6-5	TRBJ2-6	TGTGCCAGCAGGGGGATCTCTGGGGCCAACGTCCTGACTTTC	CASRGISGANVLTF
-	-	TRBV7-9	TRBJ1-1	TGTGCCAGCAGCCAACGGCGAGGGAGGTGGGACACTGAAGCTTTCTTT	CASSQRRGRWDTEAFF
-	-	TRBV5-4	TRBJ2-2	TGTGCCAGCAGCCGGGACGCGGCGAACACCGGGGAGCTGTTTTTT	CASSRDAANTGELFF
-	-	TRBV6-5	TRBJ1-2	TGTGCCAGCAGTTATAGGCACCCTCTCGGCTACACCTTC	CASSYRHPLGYTF
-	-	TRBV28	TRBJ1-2	TGTGCCAGCATACAGGGAGCCAAGCCTTACTATGGCTACACCTTC	CASIQGAKPYYGYTF
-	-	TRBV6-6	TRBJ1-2	TGTGCCAGCAGTTGGACAGCCAACTATGGCTACACCTTC	CASSWTANYGYTF
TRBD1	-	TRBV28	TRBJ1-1	TGTGCCAGCAGCATCCGGGACAGGGGGATCCAGAACACTGAAGCTTTCTTT	CASSIRDRGIQNTEAFF
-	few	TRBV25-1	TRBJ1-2	TGTGCCAGCAGCAGGGCAGGGTCCTCCTATGGCTACACCTTC	CASSRAGSSYGYTF
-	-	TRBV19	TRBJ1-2	TGTGCCAGTAGTATGCAGACTAACTATGGCTACACCTTC	CASSMQTNYGYTF